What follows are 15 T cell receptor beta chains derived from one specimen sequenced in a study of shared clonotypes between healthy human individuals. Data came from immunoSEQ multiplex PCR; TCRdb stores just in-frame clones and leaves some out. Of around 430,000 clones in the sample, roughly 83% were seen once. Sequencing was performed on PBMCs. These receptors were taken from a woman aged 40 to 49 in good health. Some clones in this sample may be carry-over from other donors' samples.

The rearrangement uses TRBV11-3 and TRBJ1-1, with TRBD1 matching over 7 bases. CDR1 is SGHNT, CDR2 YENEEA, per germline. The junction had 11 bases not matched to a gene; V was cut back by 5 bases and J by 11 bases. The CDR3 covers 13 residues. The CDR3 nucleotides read TGTGCCAGCAGCGATGGCTACAGGGGACGTGCTTTCTTT. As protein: CASSDGYRGRAFF. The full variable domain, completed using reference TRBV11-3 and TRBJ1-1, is EAGVVQSPRYKIIEKKQPVAFWCNPISGHNTLYWYLQNLGQGPELLIRYENEEAVDDSQLPKDRFSAERLKGVDSTLKIQPAELGDSAVYLCASSDGYRGRAFFGQGTRLTVV.

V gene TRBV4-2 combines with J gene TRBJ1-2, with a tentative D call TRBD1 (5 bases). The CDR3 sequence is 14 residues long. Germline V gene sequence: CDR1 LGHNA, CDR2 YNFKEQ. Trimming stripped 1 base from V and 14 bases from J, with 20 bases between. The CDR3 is CASSQAEGLNAETF. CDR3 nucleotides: TGTGCCAGCAGCCAAGCCGAGGGGCTGAACGCGGAAACCTTC.

The CDR3 sequence is CASSPRQGVVSEQFF. CDR3 nucleotides: TGTGCCAGCTCACCAAGACAGGGCGTTGTTAGTGAGCAGTTCTTC. The genes are TRBV18 and TRBJ2-1; 7 bases fit TRBD1. V shed 2 bases, J shed 9 bases, and the junction held 10 bases outside the gene matches. Germline CDR1 is KGHSH and CDR2 is LQKENI. The CDR3 has 15 residues.

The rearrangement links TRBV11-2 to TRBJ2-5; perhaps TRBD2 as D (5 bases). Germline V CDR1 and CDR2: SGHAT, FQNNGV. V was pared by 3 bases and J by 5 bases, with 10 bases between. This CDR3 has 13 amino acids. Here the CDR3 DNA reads TGTGCCAGCAGCTTTCGGGGTGGGGAGACCCAGTACTTC. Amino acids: CASSFRGGETQYF.

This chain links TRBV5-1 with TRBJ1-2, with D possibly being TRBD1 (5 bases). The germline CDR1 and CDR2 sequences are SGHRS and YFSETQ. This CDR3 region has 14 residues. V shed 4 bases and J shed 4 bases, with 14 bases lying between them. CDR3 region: CASSGQGYGYGYTF. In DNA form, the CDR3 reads TGCGCCAGCAGCGGCCAGGGATACGGCTATGGCTACACCTTC.

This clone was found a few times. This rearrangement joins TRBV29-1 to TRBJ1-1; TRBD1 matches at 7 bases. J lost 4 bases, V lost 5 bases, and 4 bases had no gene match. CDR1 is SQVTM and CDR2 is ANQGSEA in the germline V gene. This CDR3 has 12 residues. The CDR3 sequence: CSVQYRGTEAFF. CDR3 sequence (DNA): TGCAGCGTTCAGTACAGGGGCACTGAAGCTTTCTTT.

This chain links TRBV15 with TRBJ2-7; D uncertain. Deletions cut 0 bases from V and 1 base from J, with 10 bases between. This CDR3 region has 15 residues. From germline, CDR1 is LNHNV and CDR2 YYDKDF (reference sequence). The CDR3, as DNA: TGTGCCACCAGCAGAGAGGCAGAAGGTTCCTACGAGCAGTACTTC. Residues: CATSREAEGSYEQYF.

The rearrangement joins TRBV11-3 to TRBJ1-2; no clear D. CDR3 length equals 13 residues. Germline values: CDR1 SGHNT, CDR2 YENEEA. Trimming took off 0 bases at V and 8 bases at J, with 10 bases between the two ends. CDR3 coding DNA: TGTGCCAGCAGCTTAGATACGAAGGGCGGCTACACCTTC. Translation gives CASSLDTKGGYTF.

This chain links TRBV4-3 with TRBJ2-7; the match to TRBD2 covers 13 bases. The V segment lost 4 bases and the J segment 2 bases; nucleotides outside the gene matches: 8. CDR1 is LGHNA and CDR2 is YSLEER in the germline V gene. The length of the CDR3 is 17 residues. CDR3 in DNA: TGCGCCAGCAGCCCGTCTTGGACTAGCGGGAGAGCCTACGAGCAGTACTTC. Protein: CASSPSWTSGRAYEQYF.

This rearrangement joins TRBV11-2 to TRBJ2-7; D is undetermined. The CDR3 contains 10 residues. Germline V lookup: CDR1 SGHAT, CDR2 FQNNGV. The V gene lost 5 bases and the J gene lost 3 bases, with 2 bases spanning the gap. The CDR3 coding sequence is TGTGCCAGCAGCAACTACGAGCAGTACTTC. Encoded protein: CASSNYEQYF.

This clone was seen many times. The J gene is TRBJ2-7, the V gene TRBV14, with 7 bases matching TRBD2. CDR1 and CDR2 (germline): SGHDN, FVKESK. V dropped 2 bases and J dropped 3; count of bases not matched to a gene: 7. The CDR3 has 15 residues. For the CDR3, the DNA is TGTGCCAGCAGCCAATACGGACTAGTCGGCTACGAGCAGTACTTC. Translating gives CASSQYGLVGYEQYF.

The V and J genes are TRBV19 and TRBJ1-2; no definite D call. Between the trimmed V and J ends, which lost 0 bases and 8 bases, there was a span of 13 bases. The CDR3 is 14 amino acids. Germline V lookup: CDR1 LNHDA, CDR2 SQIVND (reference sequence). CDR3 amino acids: CASSIDLGYQGYTF. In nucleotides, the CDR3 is TGTGCCAGTAGTATAGATCTTGGTTACCAGGGCTACACCTTC.

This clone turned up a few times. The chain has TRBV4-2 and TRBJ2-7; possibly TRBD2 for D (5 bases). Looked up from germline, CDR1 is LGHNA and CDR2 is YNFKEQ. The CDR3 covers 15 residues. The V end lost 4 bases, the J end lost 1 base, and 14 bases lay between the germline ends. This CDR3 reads CASSRPQTSSYEQYF. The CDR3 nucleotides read TGTGCCAGCAGCCGCCCCCAAACTAGTTCCTACGAGCAGTACTTC.

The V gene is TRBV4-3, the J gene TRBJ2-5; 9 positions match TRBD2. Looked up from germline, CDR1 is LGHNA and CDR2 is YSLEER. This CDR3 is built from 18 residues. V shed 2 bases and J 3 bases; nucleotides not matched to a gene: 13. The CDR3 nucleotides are TGCGCCAGCAGCCAACTCCCGGGGCTAGCGGGACCAAAAGAGACCCAGTACTTC. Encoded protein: CASSQLPGLAGPKETQYF.

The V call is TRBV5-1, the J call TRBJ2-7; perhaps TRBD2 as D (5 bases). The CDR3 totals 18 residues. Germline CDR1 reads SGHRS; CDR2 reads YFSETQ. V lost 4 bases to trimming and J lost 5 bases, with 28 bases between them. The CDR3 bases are TGCGCCAGCAGCCCCGGACGAGGTTTCGGGAATTTCGCTGACGAGCAGTACTTC. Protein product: CASSPGRGFGNFADEQYF.